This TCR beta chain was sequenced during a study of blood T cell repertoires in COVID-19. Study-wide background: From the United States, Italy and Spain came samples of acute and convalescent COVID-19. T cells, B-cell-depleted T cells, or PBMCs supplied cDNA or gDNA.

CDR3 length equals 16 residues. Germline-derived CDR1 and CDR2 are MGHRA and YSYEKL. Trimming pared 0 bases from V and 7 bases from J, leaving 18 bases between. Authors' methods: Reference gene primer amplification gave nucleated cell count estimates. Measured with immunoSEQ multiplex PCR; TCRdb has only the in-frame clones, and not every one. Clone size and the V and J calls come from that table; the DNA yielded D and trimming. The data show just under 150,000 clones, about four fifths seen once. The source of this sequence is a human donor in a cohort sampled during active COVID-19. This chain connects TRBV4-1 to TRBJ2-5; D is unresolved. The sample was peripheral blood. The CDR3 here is CASSQESLLQVSTQYF. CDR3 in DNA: TGCGCCAGCAGCCAAGAGTCACTACTCCAAGTTTCGACCCAGTACTTC.